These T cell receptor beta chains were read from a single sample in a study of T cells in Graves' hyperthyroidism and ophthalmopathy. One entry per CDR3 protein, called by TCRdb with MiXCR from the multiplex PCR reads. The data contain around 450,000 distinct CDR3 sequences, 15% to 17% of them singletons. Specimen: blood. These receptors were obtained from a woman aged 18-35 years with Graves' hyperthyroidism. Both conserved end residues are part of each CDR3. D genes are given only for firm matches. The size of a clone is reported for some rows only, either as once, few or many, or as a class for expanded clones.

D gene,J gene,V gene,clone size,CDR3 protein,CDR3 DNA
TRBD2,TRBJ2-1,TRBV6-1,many,CASSVTSGTEQFF,TGTGCCAGCAGTGTTACTAGCGGGACTGAGCAGTTCTTC
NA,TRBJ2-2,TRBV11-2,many,CASSSRTGELFF,TGTGCCAGCAGCTCAAGAACCGGGGAGCTGTTTTTT
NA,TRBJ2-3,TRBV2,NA,CAAAWREGIDTQYF,TGTGCCGCAGCCTGGCGGGAAGGGATAGATACGCAGTATTTT
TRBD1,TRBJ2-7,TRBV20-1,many,CSAVQGWVHEQYF,TGCAGTGCTGTACAGGGGTGGGTCCACGAGCAGTACTTC
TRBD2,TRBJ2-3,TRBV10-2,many,CASSELGLAGGRDTQYF,TGCGCCAGCAGTGAGTTAGGACTAGCGGGGGGTCGAGATACGCAGTATTTT
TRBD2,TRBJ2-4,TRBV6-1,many,CASSYPGRDIQYF,TGTGCCAGCAGTTATCCGGGGAGGGACATTCAGTACTTC
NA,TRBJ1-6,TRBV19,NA,CASSIGGGNSPLHF,TGTGCCAGTAGTATCGGGGGTGGTAATTCACCCCTCCACTTT
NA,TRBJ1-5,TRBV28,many,CASSGEGGGPYQPQHF,TGTGCCAGCAGCGGCGAGGGGGGAGGACCCTATCAGCCCCAGCATTTT
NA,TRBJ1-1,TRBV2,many,CASSVQTNTEAFF,TGTGCCAGCAGTGTACAGACGAACACTGAAGCTTTCTTT
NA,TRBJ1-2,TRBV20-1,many,CSVSRPFGYGYTF,TGCAGTGTGTCTCGCCCGTTTGGGTATGGCTACACCTTC
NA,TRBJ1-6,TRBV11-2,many,CASSQEAYNSPLHF,TGTGCCAGCAGCCAGGAGGCTTATAATTCACCCCTCCACTTT
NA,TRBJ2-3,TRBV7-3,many,CASSSSTGTSTDTQYF,TGTGCCAGCAGCTCTTCCACTGGGACTAGCACAGATACGCAGTATTTT
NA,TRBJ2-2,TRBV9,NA,CASSTTTGELFF,TGTGCCAGCAGCACCACCACCGGGGAGCTGTTTTTT
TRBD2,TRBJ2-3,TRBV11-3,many,CASSPGVWREKGDTQYF,TGTGCCAGCAGCCCCGGGGTGTGGCGGGAGAAAGGAGATACGCAGTATTTT
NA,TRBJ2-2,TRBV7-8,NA,CASSLELVTGELFF,TGTGCCAGCAGCTTAGAACTAGTTACCGGGGAGCTGTTTTTT
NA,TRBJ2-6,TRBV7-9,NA,CASSLAPAGPGANVLTF,TGTGCCAGCAGCTTAGCGCCTGCGGGCCCTGGGGCCAACGTCCTGACTTTC
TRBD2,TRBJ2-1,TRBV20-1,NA,CSARPTSGAYNEQFF,TGCAGTGCTAGACCGACTAGCGGGGCCTACAATGAGCAGTTCTTC
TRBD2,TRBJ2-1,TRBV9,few,CASSAVLAANNEQFF,TGTGCCAGCAGCGCCGTACTAGCGGCTAACAATGAGCAGTTCTTC
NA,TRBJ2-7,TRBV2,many,CASSASRVYEQYF,TGTGCCAGCAGTGCAAGCAGGGTCTACGAGCAGTACTTC
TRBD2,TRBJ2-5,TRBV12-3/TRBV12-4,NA,CASSPQRGGGETQYF,TGTGCCAGCAGTCCCCAGCGGGGGGGCGGGGAGACCCAGTACTTC
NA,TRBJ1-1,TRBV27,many,CASSLWPQPPANTEAFF,TGTGCCAGCAGTTTATGGCCCCAGCCCCCAGCGAACACTGAAGCTTTCTTT
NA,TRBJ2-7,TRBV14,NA,CASSQVFQVLPREQYF,TGTGCCAGCAGCCAAGTCTTTCAGGTGCTTCCTCGCGAGCAGTACTTC
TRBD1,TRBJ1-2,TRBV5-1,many,CASSLEGQMGYTF,TGCGCCAGCAGCTTGGAGGGACAGATGGGCTACACCTTC
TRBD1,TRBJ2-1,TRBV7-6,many,CASSLSAGQATYNEQFF,TGTGCCAGCAGCTTATCTGCCGGACAGGCTACTTACAATGAGCAGTTCTTC
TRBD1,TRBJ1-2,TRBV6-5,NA,CASSYVEQGSGYTF,TGTGCCAGCAGTTACGTTGAACAGGGGTCCGGCTACACCTTC
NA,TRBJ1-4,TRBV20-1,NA,CSAREAVTANEKLFF,TGCAGTGCTAGAGAGGCGGTAACAGCTAATGAAAAACTGTTTTTT
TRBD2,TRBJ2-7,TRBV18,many,CASSPTQLAGSFYEQYF,TGTGCCAGCTCACCAACCCAACTAGCGGGGTCCTTCTACGAGCAGTACTTC
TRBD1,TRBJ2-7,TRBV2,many,CARESRGTGGEQYF,TGTGCCCGCGAAAGTAGAGGGACAGGAGGCGAGCAGTACTTC
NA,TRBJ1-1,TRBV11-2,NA,CASSLETLSTEAFF,TGTGCCAGCAGCTTAGAGACCTTGAGCACTGAAGCTTTCTTT
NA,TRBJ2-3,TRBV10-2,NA,CASSNPTGTGGPTDTQYF,TGCGCCAGCAGTAACCCGACAGGGACGGGAGGACCCACAGATACGCAGTATTTT
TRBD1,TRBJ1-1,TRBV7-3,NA,CASSFDGQGTEAFF,TGTGCCAGCAGCTTCGATGGACAGGGCACTGAAGCTTTCTTT
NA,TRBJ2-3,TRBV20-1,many,CSASLSDTQYF,TGCAGTGCTAGTCTGTCAGATACGCAGTATTTT
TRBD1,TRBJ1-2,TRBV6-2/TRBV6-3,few,CASSPRAGQVFGNGYTF,TGTGCCAGCTCACCACGTGCGGGACAGGTTTTTGGGAATGGCTACACCTTC
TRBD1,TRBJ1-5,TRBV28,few,CASSLMRTGGRNQPQHF,TGTGCCAGCAGTTTAATGAGGACAGGGGGCCGCAATCAGCCCCAGCATTTT
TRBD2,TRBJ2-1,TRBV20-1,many,CSAKLASFNEQFF,TGCAGTGCTAAACTAGCGAGCTTCAATGAGCAGTTCTTC
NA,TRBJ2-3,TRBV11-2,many,CASRTTDTQYF,TGTGCCAGCAGGACTACAGATACGCAGTATTTT
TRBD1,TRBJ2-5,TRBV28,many,CASSLSTGVFGTQYF,TGTGCCAGCAGTTTAAGTACAGGGGTGTTTGGGACCCAGTACTTC
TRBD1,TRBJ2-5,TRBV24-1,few,CATSEPGQGITQETQYF,TGTGCCACCAGTGAGCCGGGACAGGGGATCACCCAAGAGACCCAGTACTTC
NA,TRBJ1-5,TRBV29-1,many,CSVGSSRYDSNQPQHF,TGCAGCGTTGGGAGCAGCCGCTACGATAGCAATCAGCCCCAGCATTTT
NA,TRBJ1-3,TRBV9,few,CASSESPRSAGNTIYF,TGTGCCAGCAGCGAGAGTCCGAGGTCTGCTGGAAACACCATATATTTT
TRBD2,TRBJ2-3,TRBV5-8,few,CASSPGIPTSADTQYF,TGTGCCAGCAGCCCAGGAATACCAACTAGCGCAGATACGCAGTATTTT
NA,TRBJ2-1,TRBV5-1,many,CASSPSFATGHNEQFF,TGCGCCAGCAGCCCGTCCTTTGCCACCGGGCACAATGAGCAGTTCTTC
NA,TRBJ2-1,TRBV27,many,CASSPWRKSYNEQFF,TGTGCCAGCAGTCCATGGAGGAAGTCCTACAATGAGCAGTTCTTC
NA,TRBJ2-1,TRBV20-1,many,CSARTNEQFF,TGCAGTGCTAGGACCAATGAGCAGTTCTTC
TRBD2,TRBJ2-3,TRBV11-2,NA,CDSSYSGGSTDTQYF,TGTGACAGCAGCTATAGCGGGGGGAGCACAGATACGCAGTATTTT
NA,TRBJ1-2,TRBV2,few,CAGRDGRVGYTF,TGTGCCGGCAGGGATGGGAGAGTGGGCTACACCTTC
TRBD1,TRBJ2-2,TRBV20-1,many,CSALGQINTGELFF,TGCAGTGCTCTGGGACAGATTAACACCGGGGAGCTGTTTTTT
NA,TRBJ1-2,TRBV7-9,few,CASSLSVGPSNYGYTF,TGTGCCAGCAGCTTATCTGTTGGACCCTCTAACTATGGCTACACCTTC
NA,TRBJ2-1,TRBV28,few,CASSSGTRRFF,TGTGCCAGCAGTTCCGGGACCCGGCGGTTCTTC
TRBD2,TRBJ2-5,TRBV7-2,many,CASSLDSGGLGRTQYF,TGTGCCAGCAGCTTAGATAGCGGGGGCCTGGGGCGGACCCAGTACTTC
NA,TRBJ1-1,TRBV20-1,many,CSPTSGSTEAFF,TGCAGTCCGACCTCCGGTAGCACTGAAGCTTTCTTT
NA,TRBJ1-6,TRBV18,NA,CASSQGFDSPLHF,TGTGCCAGCTCACAGGGGTTCGACTCACCCCTCCACTTT